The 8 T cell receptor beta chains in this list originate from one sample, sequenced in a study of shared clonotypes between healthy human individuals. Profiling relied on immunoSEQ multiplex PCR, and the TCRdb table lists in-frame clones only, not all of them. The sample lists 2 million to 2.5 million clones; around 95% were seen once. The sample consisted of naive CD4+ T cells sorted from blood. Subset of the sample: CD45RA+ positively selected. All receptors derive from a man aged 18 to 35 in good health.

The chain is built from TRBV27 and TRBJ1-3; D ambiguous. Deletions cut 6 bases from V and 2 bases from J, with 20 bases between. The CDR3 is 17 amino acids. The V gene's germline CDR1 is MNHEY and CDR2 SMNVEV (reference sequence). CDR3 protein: CASSLFPSGLAGNTIYF. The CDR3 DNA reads TGTGCCAGCAGCCTATTTCCTAGTGGCCTGGCTGGAAACACCATATATTTT.

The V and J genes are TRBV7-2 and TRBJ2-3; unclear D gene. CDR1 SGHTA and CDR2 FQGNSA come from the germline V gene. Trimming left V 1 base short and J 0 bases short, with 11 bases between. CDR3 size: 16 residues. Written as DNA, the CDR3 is TGTGCCAGCAGCTTAGTTTACTTGTCTAGCACAGATACGCAGTATTTT. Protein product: CASSLVYLSSTDTQYF.

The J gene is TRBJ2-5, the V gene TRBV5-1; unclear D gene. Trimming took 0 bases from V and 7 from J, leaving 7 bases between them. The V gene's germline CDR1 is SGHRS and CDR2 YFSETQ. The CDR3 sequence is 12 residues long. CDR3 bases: TGCGCCAGCAGCTTGGATATGGGGACCCAGTACTTC. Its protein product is CASSLDMGTQYF.

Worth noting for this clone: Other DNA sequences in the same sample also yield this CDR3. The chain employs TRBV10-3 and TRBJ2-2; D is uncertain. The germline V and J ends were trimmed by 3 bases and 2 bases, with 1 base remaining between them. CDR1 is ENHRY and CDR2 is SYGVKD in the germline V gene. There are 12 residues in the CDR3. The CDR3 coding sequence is TGTGCCATCAGTGACAACACCGGGGAGCTGTTTTTT. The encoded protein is CAISDNTGELFF.

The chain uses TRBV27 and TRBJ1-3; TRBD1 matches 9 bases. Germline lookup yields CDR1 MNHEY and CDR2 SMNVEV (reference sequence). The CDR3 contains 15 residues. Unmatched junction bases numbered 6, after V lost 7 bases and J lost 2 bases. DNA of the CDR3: TGTGCCAGCAAGGGACAGGGAGCCACTGGAAACACCATATATTTT. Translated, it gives CASKGQGATGNTIYF.

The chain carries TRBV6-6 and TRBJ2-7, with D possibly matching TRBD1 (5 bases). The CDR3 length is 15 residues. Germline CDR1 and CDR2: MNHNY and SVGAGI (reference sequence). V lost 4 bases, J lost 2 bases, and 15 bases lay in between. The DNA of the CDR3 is TGTGCCAGCAGTTCCTATGACAGCCTGACCTACGAGCAGTACTTC. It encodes CASSSYDSLTYEQYF.

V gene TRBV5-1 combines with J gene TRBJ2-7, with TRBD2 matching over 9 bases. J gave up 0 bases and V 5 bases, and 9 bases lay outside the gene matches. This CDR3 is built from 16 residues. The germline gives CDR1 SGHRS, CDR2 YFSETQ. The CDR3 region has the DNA TGCGCCAGCAGTCCGACTAGCGGTGTAGGCTCCTACGAGCAGTACTTC. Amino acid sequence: CASSPTSGVGSYEQYF.

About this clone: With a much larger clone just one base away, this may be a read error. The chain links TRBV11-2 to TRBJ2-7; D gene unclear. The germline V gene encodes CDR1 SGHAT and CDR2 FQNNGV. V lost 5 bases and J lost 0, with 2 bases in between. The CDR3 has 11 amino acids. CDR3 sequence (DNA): TGTGCCAGCAGCGTCTCCTACGAGCAGTACTTC. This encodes CASSVSYEQYF.